The rows below give T cell receptor beta chains drawn from one sample of a study of T cells in Graves' hyperthyroidism and ophthalmopathy. TCRdb used MiXCR to reprocess the multiplex PCR reads, holding one entry per CDR3 protein. This table has hundreds of thousands of distinct CDR3 sequences, just over 35% appearing once. Source material: blood. The receptors here all came from a woman between 35 and 50 years old with Graves' hyperthyroidism. Both conserved end residues are trimmed from each CDR3. Fields, in order: V gene, D gene, J gene, CDR3 length, CDR3 protein. A D gene is named only where the DNA matches it firmly.

>TRBV12-3/TRBV12-4|NA|TRBJ1-2|12
ASSPRSGGEGYT
>TRBV12-3/TRBV12-4|NA|TRBJ1-1|14
ASSPRAAGGITEAF
>TRBV19|TRBD2|TRBJ2-2|12
ASTAGGSTGELF
>TRBV12-3/TRBV12-4|TRBD2|TRBJ2-5|13
ASSTTSGAPTTQS
>TRBV19|NA|TRBJ1-3|13
ATRFAAGSGNTIY
>TRBV28|TRBD1|TRBJ1-2|12
ASSWPGQGYGYT
>TRBV10-2|NA|TRBJ1-1|19
ASSRLFGTALPGFSNRKAF
>TRBV6-5|TRBD1|TRBJ1-2|12
ASSYNDRVGGYT
>TRBV19|TRBD1|TRBJ1-5|13
ASSRFGTGDQPQH
>TRBV7-2|NA|TRBJ2-7|11
ASRSAWVGEQY
>TRBV7-2|TRBD1|TRBJ1-5|13
ASSLLVGGPSPQH
>TRBV6-7|NA|TRBJ1-1|12
ASSYSSRPLEAF
>TRBV7-7|NA|TRBJ1-1|13
ASSLDRVVNTEAF
>TRBV12-3/TRBV12-4|NA|TRBJ2-5|11
ASSLLASETQY
>TRBV5-6|NA|TRBJ1-1|12
ASSFGSENTEAF
>TRBV6-5|NA|TRBJ2-5|13
ASSYSTTYQETQY
>TRBV4-3|NA|TRBJ1-6|15
ASSQDHRQFFNSPLH
>TRBV19|NA|TRBJ1-1|11
ASSRYRETEAF
>TRBV7-2|NA|TRBJ2-2|12
ASSSGSDTGELF
>TRBV7-2|TRBD2|TRBJ2-7|14
ASSLDTSGVTYEQY
>TRBV7-9|NA|TRBJ1-4|12
ASSLGGGSEKLF
>TRBV9|NA|TRBJ1-5|13
ASSVGGQGRQPQH
>TRBV7-9|TRBD1|TRBJ2-5|13
ASSGQGADRETQY
>TRBV5-6|TRBD1|TRBJ1-1|16
ASSLARTGRSRNTEAF
>TRBV7-2|NA|TRBJ2-7|11
ASSFSHSYEQY
>TRBV6-5|NA|TRBJ2-5|12
ASRDERMKWTQY
>TRBV7-9|TRBD1|TRBJ1-5|11
ASSRTGTQPQH
>TRBV7-8|TRBD1|TRBJ2-2|13
ASSSGQANTGELF
>TRBV9|TRBD2|TRBJ2-6|17
ASSVAGGSRLSGANVLT